This T cell receptor (beta chain) was retrieved from a study of CD8+CD57+ T cells in acquired aplastic anemia. Patients chosen for sequencing had shown CD8+CD57+ cell expansion by flow cytometry. This clonotype has a count of ten or more. The CDR3 has 14 residues. V lost 2 bases and J lost 0, with 8 bases in between. CDR1 is MNHEY and CDR2 is SMNVEV in the germline V gene (reference sequence). CDR3 and TCR beta VDJ profiling relied on genomic DNA as the template. TCRdb re-derived calls from the reads in MiXCR, one entry per CDR3 protein. The sample holds some 170,000 distinct CDR3 sequences, around half seen once.

The sequence was collected from a human donor with aplastic anemia. Sequenced material: sorted CD4+, CD8+, or CD8+CD57+ T cells (not recorded which) from PBMCs. The chain couples TRBV27 to TRBJ2-7, with D possibly called TRBD1 or TRBD2 (5 bases each). CDR3 in DNA: TGTGCCAGCAGTTTAGGGGGTCCCTCCTACGAGCAGTACTTC. This encodes CASSLGGPSYEQYF.